This TCR beta chain stems from a study of blood T cell repertoires in COVID-19. Overall study: Both acute and convalescent COVID-19 samples were obtained from the United States, Italy and Spain.

Sequenced by immunoSEQ multiplex PCR; TCRdb stores in-frame clones only, minus some. Here the sample spans over 200,000 clones, about 88% being singletons. The source is a man aged 40-49 years with active or convalescent COVID-19. The sample taken for sequencing was peripheral blood.

CDR3 DNA: TGCGCCAGCAGGCCTAGGGACAGCCAAGAGACCCAGTACTTC. It encodes CASRPRDSQETQYF. This chain links TRBV5-1 with TRBJ2-5; 7 bases are a match to TRBD1. V lost 5 bases, J lost 1 base, and 5 bases stayed unmatched. Per germline, CDR1 SGHRS and CDR2 YFSETQ. The CDR3 runs to 14 residues. Variable domain in full (rest from reference TRBV5-1 and TRBJ2-5): KAGVTQTPRYLIKTRGQQVTLSCSPISGHRSVSWYQQTPGQGLQFLFEYFSETQRNKGNFPGRFSGRQFSNSRSEMNVSTLELGDSALYLCASRPRDSQETQYFGPGTRLLVL.